Sequencing of this TCR beta chain was carried out in a study of CD4 T cells in relation to SARS-CoV-2 and coronaviruses. In the study overall: After roughly 11 days of antigen culture, PBMC TCR beta CDR3s were sequenced.

Points on this clone: Antigen unknown.

Sequencing was performed with immunoSEQ multiplex PCR; in TCRdb, only in-frame clones are kept and a portion is missing. The sample contains some 45,000 clones, roughly four fifths of which appear only once. Points from the study as a whole: Samples before the pandemic and after infection were not matched within any donor.

The CDR3 is made up of 13 amino acids. Deletions cut 1 base from V and 0 bases from J, with 7 bases between. CDR1 and CDR2 (germline): GTSNPN, SVGIG (reference sequence). The receptor was isolated from an adult with COVID-19. The genes are TRBV30 and TRBJ2-7; a weak D match, TRBD2 (6 bases). Material: naive CD4+ T cells from PBMCs, cultured in vitro. Noted subset: naive CD4+ T cells isolated by negative enrichment. CDR3 coding DNA: TGTGCCTGGAGTGCGGGACTCTCCTACGAGCAGTACTTC. This translates into CAWSAGLSYEQYF.